Given below is one T cell receptor (beta chain) in context. Its antigen remains unknown. This sample was included in a study of graft-versus-host responses after intestinal transplantation. Overall study context: Grafts were multivisceral, liver-intestinal, or isolated intestinal. Induction with anti-thymocyte globulin, then tacrolimus and steroids for about 3 years, was given to all recipients. Whole-study results and caveats: Peak GvH clone levels in circulation were associated with early post-transplant HvG declines. Researchers found GvH clones in recipient marrow, and some showed up first in ileum or blood.

Some clones are missing from TCRdb's copy, which holds only in-frame ones; the method was immunoSEQ multiplex PCR. The repertoire includes tens of thousands of clones, around 93% of them detected once, and 5.5% to 6% sits in the top ten. Trimming left V 4 bases short and J 3 bases short, with 13 bases between. Germline V lookup: CDR1 MNHNS, CDR2 SASEGT. This CDR3 comprises 15 residues. The chain joins TRBV6-1 to TRBJ2-1; D uncertain. This specimen consisted of PBMCs, obtained around 790 days after a first intestinal transplant, on the day of a second. The clonotype was recovered from a human patient who received an intestinal transplant, so some T cells may come from the graft donor. This chain's CDR3 is CASSATNPGYNEQFF. In nucleotides, the CDR3 is TGTGCCAGCAGTGCCACTAACCCCGGCTACAATGAGCAGTTCTTC.